The 2 T cell receptor beta chains below come from one sample, sequenced in a study of blood T cell repertoires in COVID-19. Sequencing was performed with immunoSEQ multiplex PCR; in TCRdb, only in-frame clones are kept and a portion is missing. The repertoire consists of over 150,000 clones, with around 82% occurring once and the leading ten covering about 6.9%. Input material: peripheral blood. Receptor source: a man older than 75 with COVID-19, enrolled during active disease.

This chain links TRBV2 with TRBJ1-2; D remains ambiguous. Germline values: CDR1 SNHLY, CDR2 FYNNEI. The CDR3 extends over 14 amino acids. The V and J ends lost 1 base and 3 bases respectively, with 9 bases between them. CDR3 sequence (DNA): TGTGCCAGCAGTGAAGAAGAGGCTTACTATGGCTACACCTTC. Protein: CASSEEEAYYGYTF. Together with reference TRBV2 and TRBJ1-2, the CDR3 gives the full variable domain: EPEVTQTPSHQVTQMGQEVILRCVPISNHLYFYWYRQILGQKVEFLVSFYNNEISEKSEIFDDQFSVERPDGSNFTLKIRSTKLEDSAMYFCASSEEEAYYGYTFGSGTRLTVV.

The V call is TRBV6-1, the J call TRBJ1-5, with unresolved D. The CDR3 contains 13 residues. The germline CDR1 and CDR2 sequences are MNHNS and SASEGT. The germline V and J ends were trimmed by 1 base and 9 bases, with 10 bases remaining between them. This CDR3 is CASSEGVRGPQHF. The CDR3, as DNA: TGTGCCAGCAGTGAAGGGGTCCGGGGGCCCCAGCATTTT.